The rows below give T cell receptor beta chains drawn from one sample of a study of T cells in Graves' hyperthyroidism and ophthalmopathy. TCRdb reprocessed the multiplex PCR reads with MiXCR, giving one entry per CDR3 protein. The data hold 300,000 to 400,000 distinct CDR3 sequences, with around a fifth observed a single time. The specimen sequenced was blood. The receptors were sampled from a woman aged 45-65 years with Graves' hyperthyroidism. The CDR3 runs from the conserved cysteine through the conserved F or W. The order of the fields is CDR3 length, D gene, J gene, V gene, clone size, CDR3 protein, CDR3 DNA. The D gene is left open where the match is weak. Clone size is shown for a subset of rows, as once, few, many or a class of expanded clone.

15,TRBD1,TRBJ1-2,TRBV20-1,-,CSAHGTGGAPYGYTF,TGCAGTGCTCATGGGACAGGGGGAGCACCCTATGGCTACACCTTC
13,-,TRBJ2-5,TRBV29-1,many,CSVDVAGKETQYF,TGCAGCGTTGATGTGGCGGGGAAAGAGACCCAGTACTTC
14,-,TRBJ2-2,TRBV19,few,CASSTSRGNGELFF,TGTGCCAGTAGTACCTCACGCGGCAACGGGGAGCTGTTTTTT
17,-,TRBJ2-6,TRBV6-5,few,CASSYRGRSSGANVLTF,TGTGCCAGCAGTTACAGAGGGCGAAGCTCTGGGGCCAACGTCCTGACTTTC
14,-,TRBJ2-3,TRBV3-1,many,CASSPGRTRDTQYF,TGTGCCAGCAGCCCGGGACGGACCCGGGATACGCAGTATTTT
17,TRBD2,TRBJ2-3,TRBV20-1,few,CSARDVFLAGSADTQYF,TGCAGTGCTAGAGATGTATTTCTAGCGGGATCTGCAGATACGCAGTATTTT
15,-,TRBJ2-7,TRBV4-2,once,CASSQDLVPFYEQYF,TGTGCCAGCAGCCAAGACCTAGTCCCCTTCTACGAGCAGTACTTC
19,TRBD2,TRBJ2-4,TRBV20-1,-,CSAREVGGGGGAFGNIQYF,TGCAGTGCTAGAGAAGTGGGGGGCGGGGGGGGGGCCTTTGGAAACATTCAGTACTTC
14,-,TRBJ2-3,TRBV30,-,CAWTRDGSTDTQYF,TGTGCCTGGACCCGGGACGGAAGCACAGATACGCAGTATTTT
13,TRBD1,TRBJ2-3,TRBV7-3,many,CASSFTGVDTQYF,TGTGCCAGCAGCTTTACAGGGGTAGATACGCAGTATTTT
13,-,TRBJ1-2,TRBV7-9,few,CALGGPTPTGYTF,TGTGCCTTGGGCGGGCCGACCCCTACTGGCTACACCTTC
13,TRBD1,TRBJ1-2,TRBV27,-,CASRPGGAYGYTF,TGTGCCAGCAGACCAGGGGGCGCCTATGGCTACACCTTC
16,-,TRBJ1-3,TRBV2,-,CASRPPGHDSGNTIYF,TGTGCCAGCAGGCCCCCGGGACACGACTCTGGAAACACCATATATTTT
18,TRBD2,TRBJ2-1,TRBV3-1,many,CASSQDGGLAGHYNEQFF,TGTGCCAGCAGCCAAGATGGGGGACTAGCGGGACACTACAATGAGCAGTTCTTC
20,TRBD1,TRBJ1-1,TRBV4-1,-,CASSQDPPGQAFLMHTEAFF,TGCGCCAGCAGCCAAGATCCCCCGGGACAGGCGTTCCTTATGCACACTGAAGCTTTCTTT
15,-,TRBJ1-5,TRBV3-1,few,CASSQAMGGNQPQHF,TGTGCCAGCAGCCAGGCAATGGGGGGAAATCAGCCCCAGCATTTT
13,-,TRBJ2-5,TRBV11-2,-,CASSLAPRETQYF,TGTGCCAGCAGCTTAGCGCCTCGAGAGACCCAGTACTTC
15,-,TRBJ2-1,TRBV28,many,CAGAGSSRSYNEQFF,TGTGCCGGGGCGGGGAGTTCCCGCTCCTACAATGAGCAGTTCTTC
12,-,TRBJ2-5,TRBV7-9,-,CASSSGTETQYF,TGTGCCAGCAGCTCGGGGACGGAGACCCAGTACTTC
13,-,TRBJ1-2,TRBV20-1,-,CSARGGGADGYTF,TGCAGTGCTAGAGGGGGGGGCGCTGATGGCTACACCTTC
16,TRBD2,TRBJ2-5,TRBV2,many,CASRGESGGFQETQYF,TGTGCCAGCAGGGGTGAGAGCGGGGGGTTCCAAGAGACCCAGTACTTC
14,-,TRBJ2-1,TRBV18,many,CASSGPGDYNEQFF,TGTGCCAGCTCCGGGCCGGGGGATTACAATGAGCAGTTCTTC
14,-,TRBJ1-2,TRBV2,many,CASSESSFIQGYTF,TGTGCCAGCAGTGAAAGTAGTTTTATCCAAGGCTACACCTTC
12,-,TRBJ2-5,TRBV20-1,many,CSADRIQETQYF,TGCAGTGCCGATCGGATACAAGAGACCCAGTACTTC
17,-,TRBJ2-6,TRBV3-1,many,CASSTTRVGAGANVLTF,TGTGCCAGCAGCACCACCCGCGTGGGTGCTGGGGCCAACGTCCTGACTTTC
17,-,TRBJ1-5,TRBV28,-,CASSFGGGKLSNQPQHF,TGTGCCAGCAGTTTCGGGGGAGGGAAGCTTAGCAATCAGCCCCAGCATTTT